Included here is one TCR beta chain sequence, with context. TCRdb recomputed calls from the reads with MiXCR, one row per CDR3 protein. The sample yields about 360,000 distinct CDR3 sequences, about a sixth seen once. This record belongs to a study of T cell repertoires in cytomegalovirus infection. CDR1 and CDR2 (germline): DFQATT, SNEGSKA (reference sequence). The CDR3 contains 14 residues. V lost 4 bases to trimming and J lost 7 bases; unmatched junction nucleotides: 10. The receptor was isolated from a human donor in good health (CMV status not recorded). Some clones in this sample may be carry-over from other donors' samples. The chain couples TRBV20-1 to TRBJ2-5; TRBD2 aligns across 9 bases. The specimen was PBMCs. The CDR3 loop reads CSANRLAVSGTQYF. The DNA of the CDR3 is TGCAGTGCTAACAGACTAGCGGTCTCGGGGACCCAGTACTTC.